This T cell receptor (beta chain) was identified during a study of blood T cells in healthy people across ages. This clonotype was picked up a small number of times. Each donor had around 11 milliliters of peripheral blood drawn. The second PCR ran about 6 to 11 cycles with a sample-barcoded 5' primer and J-beta primers. From the 5' RACE reads, TCRdb called clonotypes with MiXCR, one entry per CDR3 protein. The sample shows approximately 780,000 distinct CDR3 sequences, around a quarter of them seen only once. This same sample was also part of a study on T cells of mothers and their children. That paper states: Barcodes and 2-4 random nucleotides were added by M1S in the second PCR.

This sequence originates from a boy younger than 18 in good health. Sequenced input: blood.

DNA of the CDR3: TGTGCCAGCAGCGTAGATGACGGGAACGAGCAGTACTTC. It codes for CASSVDDGNEQYF. The rearrangement joins TRBV9 to TRBJ2-1, with D possibly TRBD2 on 5 matching bases. The J call may be incorrect, as the DNA end agrees better with TRBJ2-7. CDR1 and CDR2 (germline): SGDLS, YYNGEE. CDR3 length: 13 residues.